The 19 T cell receptor beta chains presented below share a single source sample, sequenced in a study of T-cell memory formation after mild COVID-19. TCRdb re-called the 5' RACE reads with MiXCR, one entry per CDR3 protein. The table shows approximately 340,000 distinct CDR3 sequences, with 13% occurring only once. Sequenced input: PBMCs or a T cell subset sorted from them (not recorded which). The receptors stem from a young man who had mild COVID-19 (a few samples of this study predate the infection). Cell type and time point are not known.

This clonotype was found a few times. The V call is TRBV6-1, the J call TRBJ1-2; D gene ambiguous. Germline CDR1 is MNHNS and CDR2 is SASEGT. Deletions cut 9 bases from V and 4 bases from J, with 12 bases between. The CDR3 runs to 12 residues. The chain's CDR3 is CASTQRVYGYTF. CDR3 coding DNA: TGTGCCAGTACCCAACGGGTCTATGGCTACACCTTC.

This clonotype was seen only a few times. The gene calls are TRBV4-1 and TRBJ2-2; 7 bases are shared with TRBD2. CDR3 length: 17 residues. V dropped 0 bases and J dropped 5; count of bases not matched to a gene: 9. The germline CDR1 and CDR2 sequences are MGHRA and YSYEKL. The chain's CDR3 is CASSQDYQRGWTGELFF. DNA for the CDR3: TGCGCCAGCAGCCAAGATTACCAGCGGGGATGGACCGGGGAGCTGTTTTTT.

V is TRBV4-3 and J is TRBJ1-2; maybe TRBD1 (5 bases). The CDR3 has 15 residues. V was cut by 1 base and J by 4 bases, with 13 bases left in between. Germline CDR1 and CDR2: LGHNA and YSLEER. The CDR3 loop is CASSQVAGSSYGYTF. CDR3 in DNA: TGCGCCAGCAGCCAAGTGGCAGGGAGTAGCTATGGCTACACCTTC.

A few counts support this clonotype. This chain connects TRBV19 to TRBJ2-7; D perhaps matches TRBD2 (6 bases). The CDR3 runs to 13 residues. Germline CDR1 LNHDA, CDR2 SQIVND (reference sequence). Trimming took 2 bases from V and 3 from J, leaving 8 bases between them. The chain's CDR3 is CASSIMEGYEQYF. CDR3 coding DNA: TGTGCCAGTAGTATAATGGAGGGCTACGAGCAGTACTTC.

This clonotype has ten or more counts. The chain joins TRBV10-3 to TRBJ1-4; 8 nucleotides align to TRBD1. The CDR3 runs 14 residues. Per germline, CDR1 ENHRY and CDR2 SYGVKD. The V and J ends lost 6 bases and 5 bases, in that order; junction bases with no gene match: 5. The CDR3 nucleotides are TGTGCCATCAGACCGGGACAGGACAATGAAAAACTGTTTTTT. Protein product: CAIRPGQDNEKLFF.

The rearrangement links TRBV10-3 to TRBJ1-2; D might be TRBD1 (5 bases). CDR1 ENHRY and CDR2 SYGVKD come from the germline V gene. This CDR3 is built from 15 residues. The V end lost 4 bases, the J end lost 7 bases, and 19 bases lay between the germline ends. DNA of the CDR3: TGTGCCATCAGTGGGTCCTTCGGGCGGGGCTCTGGCTACACCTTC. This sequence encodes CAISGSFGRGSGYTF.

This clonotype was counted a few times. The chain joins TRBV5-6 to TRBJ2-5; the match to TRBD2 covers 8 bases. The CDR3 totals 16 residues. The V gene end was trimmed by 4 bases and the J gene end by 2 bases; junction bases not matched to a gene: 10. Germline V gene data show CDR1 as SGHDT and CDR2 as YYEEEE. CDR3 residues: CASSRSSGGYQETQYF. CDR3 DNA sequence: TGTGCCAGCAGCCGCTCAAGCGGGGGTTATCAAGAGACCCAGTACTTC. The variable domain in full, with the rest retrieved from reference TRBV5-6 and TRBJ2-5, is DAGVTQSPTHLIKTRGQQVTLRCSPKSGHDTVSWYQQALGQGPQFIFQYYEEEERQRGNFPDRFSGHQFPNYSSELNVNALLLGDSALYLCASSRSSGGYQETQYFGPGTRLLVL.

The J gene is TRBJ1-2, the V gene TRBV14; TRBD1 matches at 8 bases. The length of the CDR3 is 17 residues. The trim removed 1 base at V and 2 bases at J, leaving 9 bases unmatched. CDR1 is SGHDN, CDR2 FVKESK, per germline. The CDR3 coding sequence is TGTGCCAGCAGCCAAGGCCTAGGCAGGGGGCCCAACTATGGCTACACCTTC. It translates to CASSQGLGRGPNYGYTF.

A few counts support this clonotype. The chain links TRBV7-3 to TRBJ2-1; TRBD1 might be the D (6 bases). The CDR3 runs to 14 residues. Deletions cut 4 bases from V and 7 bases from J, with 14 bases between. Germline V gene lookup returns CDR1 SGHTA and CDR2 FQGTGA. CDR3 DNA: TGTGCCAGCAGCTCCCTTCCTCAGGGGAATGAGCAGTTCTTC. It yields the protein CASSSLPQGNEQFF.

The chain carries TRBV7-2 and TRBJ1-2; TRBD1 matches at 8 bases. Per germline, CDR1 SGHTA and CDR2 FQGNSA. This CDR3 has 15 residues. V dropped 5 bases and J dropped 4; count of bases not matched to a gene: 9. The CDR3 is CASSNSGGFSYGYTF. DNA of the CDR3: TGTGCCAGCAGCAACTCAGGGGGCTTCAGCTATGGCTACACCTTC.

As regards this clonotype: The junction differs from germline at one of its ends, possibly a read error. The chain is built from TRBV9 and TRBJ2-3; TRBD1 or TRBD2 may be the D gene (5 bases each). The germline V gene encodes CDR1 SGDLS and CDR2 YYNGEE. The CDR3 runs 16 residues. The CDR3 DNA reads TGTGCCAGCGGCGTATCTCCCCGGGACGGTAAAGATACGCAGTATTTT. This sequence encodes CASGVSPRDGKDTQYF. Complete variable domain (other parts from reference TRBV9 and TRBJ2-3): DSGVTQTPKHLITATGQRVTLRCSPRSGDLSVYWYQQSLDQGLQFLIQYYNGEERAKGNILERFSAQQFPDLHSELNLSSLELGDSALYFCASGVSPRDGKDTQYFGPGTRLTVL.

This clonotype was detected only a few times. The rearrangement links TRBV12-3 or TRBV12-4 to TRBJ1-2; D may be TRBD1 (5 bases). Trimming cost V 3 bases and J 4 bases, with 12 bases left between them. There are 14 residues in the CDR3. The DNA for the CDR3 is TGTGCCAGCAGTTTTGGAGGGGATCCCTATGGCTACACCTTC. Its protein is CASSFGGDPYGYTF.

This clonotype was found a few times. This chain joins TRBV11-1 and TRBJ1-1; no clear D. The V and J ends lost 5 bases and 1 base respectively, with 14 bases between them. The CDR3 has 15 amino acids. Germline V gene sequence: CDR1 SGHAT, CDR2 FQDESV (reference sequence). CDR3 residues: CASSTLVAGNTEAFF. CDR3 DNA: TGTGCCAGCAGCACCCTAGTGGCGGGGAACACTGAAGCTTTCTTT. The whole variable domain, remainder taken from reference TRBV11-1 and TRBJ1-1, is EAEVAQSPRYKITEKSQAVAFWCDPISGHATLYWYRQILGQGPELLVQFQDESVVDDSQLPKDRFSAERLKGVDSTLKIQPAELGDSAMYLCASSTLVAGNTEAFFGQGTRLTVV.

This clonotype was counted a few times. The rearrangement links TRBV5-1 to TRBJ1-6, with TRBD1 matching 9 bases. CDR3 length: 15 residues. The germline CDR1 and CDR2 sequences are SGHRS and YFSETQ. The V gene end was trimmed by 0 bases and the J gene end by 7 bases; junction bases not matched to a gene: 2. The CDR3 region has the DNA TGCGCCAGCAGCTTGGGACAGGGGGTCAATTCACCCCTCCACTTT. Amino acids: CASSLGQGVNSPLHF. Full variable domain (remainder filled in from reference TRBV5-1 and TRBJ1-6): KAGVTQTPRYLIKTRGQQVTLSCSPISGHRSVSWYQQTPGQGLQFLFEYFSETQRNKGNFPGRFSGRQFSNSRSEMNVSTLELGDSALYLCASSLGQGVNSPLHFGNGTRLTVT.

V and J are TRBV9 and TRBJ1-1, with a possible D match to TRBD1 (6 bases). CDR1 is SGDLS and CDR2 is YYNGEE in the germline V gene. With 0 bases removed from V and 0 bases from J, the gap between germline ends came to 9 bases. The CDR3 has 15 residues. In nucleotides, the CDR3 is TGTGCCAGCAGCGTAGAGGGGGAGGTGAACACTGAAGCTTTCTTT. Protein sequence: CASSVEGEVNTEAFF.

This clonotype appeared a few times. The chain couples TRBV7-2 to TRBJ1-5; TRBD1 might be the D (5 bases). Trimming removed 1 base from V and 6 bases from J, with 13 bases in between. The germline CDR1 and CDR2 sequences are SGHTA and FQGNSA. This CDR3 is 15 amino acids long. The CDR3, as DNA: TGTGCCAGCAGCTTAGGAGGGGCGCATGGTCAGCCCCAGCATTTT. It is translated as CASSLGGAHGQPQHF.

This clonotype was counted between two and nine times. This sequence joins TRBV11-1 and TRBJ1-4; weak D call: TRBD1 (6 bases). V was cut by 2 bases and J by 12 bases, with 13 bases left in between. The CDR3 extends over 13 amino acids. CDR1 and CDR2 from the germline V gene are SGHAT and FQDESV (reference sequence). The CDR3 DNA follows: TGTGCCAGCAGCTTAAATCCAGGGGAGGAACTGTTTTTT. Protein product: CASSLNPGEELFF.

This clonotype came up a few times. The rearrangement joins TRBV24-1 to TRBJ2-2, with 10 bases identical to TRBD1. V lost 5 bases, J lost 3 bases, and 8 bases stayed unmatched. Germline V CDR1 and CDR2: KGHDR, SFDVKD. This CDR3 has 17 amino acids. The CDR3 loop is CATSGPDRGLDTGELFF. The CDR3 coding sequence is TGTGCCACCAGTGGTCCGGACAGGGGGTTAGACACCGGGGAGCTGTTTTTT.

The chain uses TRBV11-2 and TRBJ2-1, with D tentatively TRBD1 or TRBD2 (7 bases each). Germline V lookup: CDR1 SGHAT, CDR2 FQNNGV. V was pared by 5 bases and J by 8 bases, with 19 bases between. CDR3 length: 15 residues. The CDR3 protein is CASSPGGGEGDEQFF. CDR3 sequence (DNA): TGTGCCAGCAGCCCAGGGGGGGGAGAGGGAGATGAGCAGTTCTTC.